These T cell receptor beta chains were read from a single sample in a study of CD8+ T cells in alopecia areata. Data came from immunoSEQ multiplex PCR; TCRdb stores just in-frame clones and leaves some out. The sample consists of more than 110,000 clones, roughly three fifths of them appearing once. The source material was CD4+ T cells sorted from blood, sampled at week 0. The receptors stem from a human donor with alopecia areata. CDR3s include the opening cysteine and the closing phenylalanine or tryptophan. Each record gives: CDR3 protein, CDR3 DNA, V gene, D gene, J gene, clone size. A D gene is named only where the DNA matches it firmly. Size values are once, few and many counts, or a class for expanded clones, and some rows have none.

CSVEVNTGELFF,TGCAGCGTTGAGGTGAACACCGGGGAGCTGTTTTTT,TRBV29-1,NA,TRBJ2-2,few
CASSLGPRLAGGRETQYF,TGTGCCAGCAGCTTAGGCCCTCGACTAGCGGGGGGGCGGGAGACCCAGTACTTC,TRBV7-2,TRBD2,TRBJ2-5,NA
CASSQHYGASSSTDTQYF,TGCGCCAGCAGCCAGCATTACGGGGCGTCCTCTAGCACAGATACGCAGTATTTT,TRBV4-3,NA,TRBJ2-3,NA
CASSLEGFSEAFF,TGCGCCAGCAGCCTAGAGGGTTTCTCTGAAGCTTTCTTT,TRBV4-1,NA,TRBJ1-1,NA
CSALGHRNTEAFF,TGCAGCGCCCTCGGACACAGAAACACTGAAGCTTTCTTT,TRBV29-1,NA,TRBJ1-1,NA
CSVALMGGNTEAFF,TGCAGCGTTGCATTAATGGGGGGGAACACTGAAGCTTTCTTT,TRBV29-1,NA,TRBJ1-1,NA
CASSYSLYYGYTF,TGTGCCAGCAGTTACTCTTTGTACTATGGCTACACCTTC,TRBV6-6,NA,TRBJ1-2,NA
CAWTRTVSEAFF,TGTGCCTGGACCCGGACTGTATCTGAAGCTTTCTTT,TRBV30,NA,TRBJ1-1,NA
CASSYSGTRQPQHF,TGTGCCAGCAGTTACTCGGGGACTCGCCAGCCCCAGCATTTT,TRBV6-5,NA,TRBJ1-5,NA
CARDRDGDGYTF,TGTGCCCGGGATCGGGACGGAGATGGCTACACCTTC,TRBV30,NA,TRBJ1-2,NA
CSGGGLAGNEQFF,TGCAGCGGTGGGGGACTAGCTGGTAATGAGCAGTTCTTC,TRBV29-1,TRBD2,TRBJ2-1,NA
CASSFTGTGEGYTF,TGTGCCAGCAGTTTTACCGGGACAGGGGAAGGCTACACCTTC,TRBV6-5,TRBD1,TRBJ1-2,NA
CASSTGYTEAFF,TGTGCCAGCAGCACAGGGTACACTGAAGCTTTCTTT,TRBV9,NA,TRBJ1-1,NA
CASSPGQSSYEQYF,TGTGCCAGCTCACCAGGACAGAGCTCCTACGAGCAGTACTTC,TRBV18,NA,TRBJ2-7,NA
CSVVTGQGRIGYTF,TGCAGCGTTGTAACGGGACAGGGGAGGATTGGCTACACCTTC,TRBV29-1,TRBD1,TRBJ1-2,NA
CASSLMGGRDTQYF,TGCGCCAGCAGCTTGATGGGGGGGCGAGATACGCAGTATTTT,TRBV5-1,NA,TRBJ2-3,NA
CASGSDFEAFF,TGTGCTAGTGGTTCGGACTTTGAAGCTTTCTTT,TRBV12-5,NA,TRBJ1-1,NA
CASSGDRVVQYF,TGTGCCAGCAGTGGGGACAGGGTCGTGCAGTATTTT,TRBV2,TRBD1,TRBJ2-3,few
CASGRQGTTYGYTF,TGTGCTAGTGGTAGACAGGGGACCACCTATGGCTACACCTTC,TRBV12-5,TRBD1,TRBJ1-2,few
CASSLVQGAYTF,TGTGCCAGCAGCTTAGTTCAGGGGGCCTACACCTTC,TRBV7-9,TRBD1,TRBJ1-2,NA
CASGTRETQYF,TGTGCCAGCGGTACTAGGGAGACCCAGTACTTC,TRBV2,NA,TRBJ2-5,NA
CASSPSGGGTNYGYTF,TGTGCCAGCAGCCCGTCGGGGGGTGGGACTAACTATGGCTACACCTTC,TRBV7-2,NA,TRBJ1-2,NA
CASSDTGLNTEAFF,TGTGCCAGCAGTGATACAGGCCTAAACACTGAAGCTTTCTTT,TRBV6-4,NA,TRBJ1-1,NA
CAWGSWDTNNEQFF,TGTGCCTGGGGTTCCTGGGACACCAACAATGAGCAGTTCTTC,TRBV30,NA,TRBJ2-1,NA
CSVEESGRNTEAFF,TGCAGCGTTGAAGAATCGGGCAGAAACACTGAAGCTTTCTTT,TRBV29-1,NA,TRBJ1-1,NA
CASSLGGTMNTEAFF,TGTGCCAGCAGCTTGGGAGGGACCATGAACACTGAAGCTTTCTTT,TRBV5-4,NA,TRBJ1-1,NA
CATSRRETQYF,TGTGCCACCAGCAGAAGGGAGACCCAGTACTTC,TRBV15,NA,TRBJ2-5,few
CASSGADFYGYTF,TGTGCCAGCAGCGGGGCGGATTTCTACGGCTACACCTTC,TRBV5-6,NA,TRBJ1-2,NA
CASSVDPGQPQHF,TGTGCCAGCAGCGTGGACCCTGGGCAGCCCCAGCATTTT,TRBV9,NA,TRBJ1-5,NA
CASSEGRNTEAFF,TGTGCCAGCAGTGAGGGCAGGAACACTGAAGCTTTCTTT,TRBV2,NA,TRBJ1-1,few
CSVGSEQFF,TGCAGCGTGGGGTCTGAGCAGTTCTTC,TRBV29-1,NA,TRBJ2-1,NA
CAISEWGQGGNQPQHF,TGTGCCATCAGTGAGTGGGGACAGGGAGGCAATCAGCCCCAGCATTTT,TRBV10-3,TRBD1,TRBJ1-5,NA
CARRGTGANVLTF,TGTGCCCGTAGGGGGACTGGGGCCAACGTCCTGACTTTC,TRBV30,NA,TRBJ2-6,few
CASRMPYSNNEQFF,TGTGCCAGCAGGATGCCCTATTCCAACAATGAGCAGTTCTTC,TRBV6-1,NA,TRBJ2-1,few
CSAGQGNGYTF,TGCAGCGCTGGACAGGGGAATGGCTACACCTTC,TRBV29-1,TRBD1,TRBJ1-2,NA
CASSLSDRAKTQYF,TGTGCCAGCAGTTTATCCGACAGGGCGAAGACCCAGTACTTC,TRBV27,TRBD1,TRBJ2-5,few
CAWSGGGPVIAKNIQYF,TGTGCCTGGAGCGGCGGGGGGCCAGTCATAGCCAAAAACATTCAGTACTTC,TRBV30,TRBD2,TRBJ2-4,NA
CASSQDLTGSNYGYTF,TGCGCCAGCAGCCAAGACCTTACAGGGTCAAACTATGGCTACACCTTC,TRBV4-1,NA,TRBJ1-2,NA
CASSAHGDHKNIQYF,TGTGCCAGCAGCGCCCATGGGGACCACAAAAACATTCAGTACTTC,TRBV9,NA,TRBJ2-4,few
CASRLTVRYEQYF,TGTGCCAGCCGCCTTACGGTGCGCTACGAGCAGTACTTC,TRBV27,NA,TRBJ2-7,NA
CAWDTAGAHQPQHF,TGTGCCTGGGACACTGCAGGGGCCCACCAGCCCCAGCATTTT,TRBV30,NA,TRBJ1-5,NA
CASSPAPDSGPSEQYF,TGCGCCAGCAGCCCAGCGCCTGACAGTGGTCCCTCCGAGCAGTACTTC,TRBV4-1,NA,TRBJ2-7,NA
CSVEGTANTEAFF,TGCAGCGTTGAAGGGACGGCGAACACTGAAGCTTTCTTT,TRBV29-1,NA,TRBJ1-1,NA
CASSQGVAQETQYF,TGTGCCAGCAGCCAAGGGGTAGCCCAAGAGACCCAGTACTTC,TRBV4-2,NA,TRBJ2-5,NA
CASRQDDQPQHF,TGTGCCAGCCGACAGGACGATCAGCCCCAGCATTTT,TRBV2,NA,TRBJ1-5,NA
CASSLGGTRPLHF,TGTGCCAGCAGCTTGGGGGGGACGAGACCCCTCCACTTT,TRBV13,NA,TRBJ1-6,NA
CAWSPTGKRRNYGYTF,TGTGCCTGGAGTCCTACAGGGAAAAGACGTAACTATGGCTACACCTTC,TRBV30,NA,TRBJ1-2,few
CASSSGQGAYEQYF,TGTGCCAGCAGTTCGGGACAGGGGGCCTACGAGCAGTACTTC,TRBV6-5,TRBD1,TRBJ2-7,NA
CAWSVGGTSYNEQFF,TGTGCCTGGAGTGTAGGCGGGACCTCCTACAATGAGCAGTTCTTC,TRBV30,NA,TRBJ2-1,NA
CASSPGMGGEQYF,TGTGCCAGCTCACCAGGGATGGGGGGCGAGCAGTACTTC,TRBV18,NA,TRBJ2-7,few
CASTKSLAGAQETQYF,TGTGCCAGCACAAAGTCACTAGCGGGGGCCCAAGAGACCCAGTACTTC,TRBV7-9,TRBD2,TRBJ2-5,few
CSVAPGDSNQPQHF,TGCAGCGTTGCCCCAGGGGATAGCAATCAGCCCCAGCATTTT,TRBV29-1,NA,TRBJ1-5,few
CASSTRTGAVFYGYTF,TGTGCCAGCAGCACCCGGACAGGGGCAGTATTTTATGGCTACACCTTC,TRBV5-6,TRBD1,TRBJ1-2,NA
CASSQDKAYPPRQYF,TGTGCCAGCAGCCAAGATAAAGCGTATCCTCCGAGGCAGTACTTC,TRBV4-2,NA,TRBJ2-7,NA